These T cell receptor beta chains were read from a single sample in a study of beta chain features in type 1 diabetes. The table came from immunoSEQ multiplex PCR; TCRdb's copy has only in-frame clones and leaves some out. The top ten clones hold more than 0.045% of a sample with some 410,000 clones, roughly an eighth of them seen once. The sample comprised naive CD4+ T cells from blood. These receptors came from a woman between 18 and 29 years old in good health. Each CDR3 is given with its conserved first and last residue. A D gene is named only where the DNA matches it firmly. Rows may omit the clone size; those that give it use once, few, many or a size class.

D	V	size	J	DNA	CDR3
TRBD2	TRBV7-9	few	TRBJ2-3	TGTGCCAGCAGCCCTACTAGCGGGAGTTTACCGGATACGCAGTATTTT	CASSPTSGSLPDTQYF
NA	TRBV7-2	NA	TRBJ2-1	TGTGCCAGCAGCTTACAGGGTGGCAATGAGCAGTTCTTC	CASSLQGGNEQFF
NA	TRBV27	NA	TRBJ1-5	TGTGCCAGCAGTTTACGGATAAATCAGCCCCAGCATTTT	CASSLRINQPQHF
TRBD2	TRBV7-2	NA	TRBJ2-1	TGTGCCAGCAGCCTAGCTAGCGGGGGTAATGAGCAGTTCTTC	CASSLASGGNEQFF
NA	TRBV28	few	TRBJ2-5	TGTGCCAGCAGTTCGCCAGAAGAGACCCAGTACTTC	CASSSPEETQYF
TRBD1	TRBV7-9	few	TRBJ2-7	TGTGCCAGCAGCTTGACAGGGGGCGTCTACGAGCAGTACTTC	CASSLTGGVYEQYF
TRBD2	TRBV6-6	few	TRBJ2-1	TGTGCCAGCACCCTACGGGGGGAGATCAATGAGCAGTTCTTC	CASTLRGEINEQFF
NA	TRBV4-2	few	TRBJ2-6	TGTGCCAGCAGCCAAGACCTAACAAGATCTGGGGCCAACGTCCTGACTTTC	CASSQDLTRSGANVLTF
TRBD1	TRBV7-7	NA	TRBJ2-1	TGTGCTAGCTCTCGGGACAGCTCCTACAATGAGCAGTTCTTC	CASSRDSSYNEQFF
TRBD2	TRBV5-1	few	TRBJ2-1	TGCGCCAGCAGCTTAGGGACTAGCGGGAACAATGAGCAGTTCTTC	CASSLGTSGNNEQFF
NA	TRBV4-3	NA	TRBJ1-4	TGCGCCAGCAGCCAAGACCGGGGGACAACTAATGAAAAACTGTTTTTT	CASSQDRGTTNEKLFF
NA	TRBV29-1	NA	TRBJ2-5	TGCAGCGTTGCATCCGGGGAGACCCAGTACTTC	CSVASGETQYF
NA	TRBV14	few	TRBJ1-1	TGTGCCAGCAGCCACATTAAAACAGCAAACACTGAAGCTTTCTTT	CASSHIKTANTEAFF
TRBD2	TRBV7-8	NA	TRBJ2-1	TGTGCCAGCAGCTTAGTTCCCCGGACTAGCGGGCTGGTTGAGCAGTTCTTC	CASSLVPRTSGLVEQFF
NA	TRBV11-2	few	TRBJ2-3	TGTGCCAGCAGCCCAGCCGTGGGGGCGCAGTATTTT	CASSPAVGAQYF
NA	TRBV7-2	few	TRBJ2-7	TGTGCCAGCAGCGAGAAGCGGGTCGAGGCCTACGAGCAGTACTTC	CASSEKRVEAYEQYF
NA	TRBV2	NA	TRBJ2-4	TGTGCCAGCAGGACAGTAGGCAAAAACATTCAGTACTTC	CASRTVGKNIQYF
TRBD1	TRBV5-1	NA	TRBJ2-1	TGCGCCAGCAGCGTTGAGACAGGGGTGTACTACAATGAGCAGTTCTTC	CASSVETGVYYNEQFF